This TCR beta chain was identified in a study of breast tumors, draining lymph nodes, adjacent tissues. Study results and limitations: Data fit most tumor T cells coming from lymph node, expanding in tumor.

Axillary draining lymph nodes of breast cancer patients supplied the node samples. The count of this clonotype is one. Its antigen is not known. MiXCR, applied by TCRdb to the multiplex PCR reads, yields one record per CDR3 protein. This table has 85,000 to 120,000 distinct CDR3 sequences, roughly 33% appearing once. This CDR3 spans 17 amino acids. J was trimmed by 0 bases and V by 5 bases; bases with no gene match: 10. Germline CDR1 reads DFQATT; CDR2 reads SNEGSKA (reference sequence). The rearrangement uses TRBV20-1 and TRBJ1-3, with 10 bases fitting TRBD1. Sequenced: axillary lymph node tissue. The origin of this receptor is a female donor with breast cancer. Some clones in this sample may be carry-over from other donors' samples. CDR3 nucleotides: TGCAGTGCTTCCCGGGACAGGGGTCTCTCCTCTGGAAACACCATATATTTT. Its protein is CSASRDRGLSSGNTIYF.